These T cell receptor beta chains were read from a single sample in a study of blood T cell repertoires in COVID-19. Assay: immunoSEQ multiplex PCR; the TCRdb copy retains only in-frame clones and omits some. Of 55,000 to 70,000 clones detected, approximately 90% appear once; the ten largest clones hold about 9.4%. Sequences were obtained from PBMCs or T cells enriched from blood (not recorded which). All receptors come from a woman aged 40 to 50 who had recovered from COVID-19. CDR3s include the opening cysteine and the closing phenylalanine or tryptophan.

j_call: TRBJ1-1; v_call: TRBV27; cdr3_aa: CASSLSQPKNTEAFF
j_call: TRBJ2-7; v_call: TRBV27; cdr3_aa: CAKQPPPGQGYEQYF
j_call: TRBJ1-2; v_call: TRBV3-1/TRBV3-2; cdr3_aa: CASSHAVGNYGYTF
j_call: TRBJ1-1; v_call: TRBV18; cdr3_aa: CASSRNSDRENTEAFF
j_call: TRBJ1-1; v_call: TRBV11-2; cdr3_aa: CASSADRDTEAFF
j_call: TRBJ1-5; v_call: TRBV6-5; cdr3_aa: CASSPSRQGRQPQHF
j_call: TRBJ2-2; v_call: TRBV5-8; cdr3_aa: CASSLSSSQAGPGELFF
j_call: TRBJ1-2; v_call: TRBV7-9; cdr3_aa: CASSLDSNNYGYTF
j_call: TRBJ1-5; v_call: TRBV11-2; cdr3_aa: CASSPGTGFQPQHF
j_call: TRBJ2-5; v_call: TRBV19; cdr3_aa: CASSVGTGSQETQYF
j_call: TRBJ1-6; v_call: TRBV7-6; cdr3_aa: CASSQRQGDNSPLHF
j_call: TRBJ1-2; v_call: TRBV2; cdr3_aa: CASRVEARPFF
j_call: TRBJ1-1; v_call: TRBV5-6; cdr3_aa: CASSLSTRGGDTEAFF
j_call: TRBJ1-1; v_call: TRBV29-1; cdr3_aa: CSVSSLRGNTEAFF
j_call: TRBJ1-1; v_call: TRBV11-2; cdr3_aa: CASTFGGVGNTEAFF
j_call: TRBJ2-7; v_call: TRBV19; cdr3_aa: CASSLFGGSLYF
j_call: TRBJ1-2; v_call: TRBV5-5; cdr3_aa: CASSLDQGRYGYTF
j_call: TRBJ2-2; v_call: TRBV6-5; cdr3_aa: CASLGSANTGELFF
j_call: TRBJ2-2; v_call: TRBV5-1; cdr3_aa: CASSLTTNTGELFF
j_call: TRBJ1-4; v_call: TRBV16; cdr3_aa: CASSQSQGRSNGEKLFF
j_call: TRBJ1-1; v_call: TRBV7-8; cdr3_aa: CASREGRTTGVTEAFF
j_call: TRBJ2-3; v_call: TRBV3-1/TRBV3-2; cdr3_aa: CASSLRAAGPSTDTQYF
j_call: TRBJ1-1; v_call: TRBV12-5; cdr3_aa: CASGPHRVGGNTEAFF
j_call: TRBJ1-1; v_call: TRBV4-1; cdr3_aa: CASSQPGDTEAFF
j_call: TRBJ2-7; v_call: TRBV4-1; cdr3_aa: CASSQGANYEQYF
j_call: TRBJ1-1; v_call: TRBV12-3/TRBV12-4; cdr3_aa: CASSPGVNTEAFF
j_call: TRBJ1-2; v_call: TRBV5-6; cdr3_aa: CASSRGQGIYGYTF
j_call: TRBJ1-2; v_call: TRBV24-1; cdr3_aa: CATSDPGTGGHGYTF
j_call: TRBJ2-7; v_call: TRBV2; cdr3_aa: CASSGSGGGPFYEQYF
j_call: TRBJ1-2; v_call: TRBV11-2; cdr3_aa: CASSPLVRRGYTF
j_call: TRBJ1-2; v_call: TRBV7-9; cdr3_aa: CASSLTSGQQSYGYTF
j_call: TRBJ1-5; v_call: TRBV19; cdr3_aa: CASSSTGSNQPQHF
j_call: TRBJ1-5; v_call: TRBV6-2/TRBV6-3; cdr3_aa: CASSYIGTGNIGKDQPQHF